The 18 T cell receptor beta chains below come from one sample, sequenced in a study of blood T cell repertoires in COVID-19. Some clones are missing from TCRdb's copy, which holds only in-frame ones; the method was immunoSEQ multiplex PCR. The data hold over 200,000 clones, with approximately 80% observed a single time. The sequenced sample was PBMCs or T cells enriched from blood (not recorded which). These receptor sequences come from a man aged 55 to 70 who had recovered from COVID-19.

CDR3 region: CASMRTGEETQYF. Here the CDR3 DNA reads TGTGCCAGCATGCGGACAGGGGAAGAGACCCAGTACTTC. The rearrangement uses TRBV11-3 and TRBJ2-5; 9 bases map to TRBD1. The CDR3 loop spans 13 amino acids. Trimming took 7 bases from V and 3 from J; bases not matched to a gene: 3. Germline V gene lookup returns CDR1 SGHNT and CDR2 YENEEA. The complete variable domain, with remaining parts taken from reference TRBV11-3 and TRBJ2-5, reads EAGVVQSPRYKIIEKKQPVAFWCNPISGHNTLYWYLQNLGQGPELLIRYENEEAVDDSQLPKDRFSAERLKGVDSTLKIQPAELGDSAVYLCASMRTGEETQYFGPGTRLLVL.

This chain links TRBV30 with TRBJ1-3; possible D gene TRBD1, 5 bases. The CDR3 contains 14 residues. The germline V and J ends were trimmed by 4 bases and 4 bases, with 14 bases remaining between them. Per the germline V gene, CDR1 is GTSNPN and CDR2 is SVGIG (reference sequence). This chain's CDR3 is CAWTSGGTGNTIYF. The CDR3 DNA follows: TGTGCCTGGACGTCCGGGGGAACGGGAAACACCATATATTTT.

The chain is built from TRBV5-6 and TRBJ1-6; a possible D gene is TRBD1 (6 bases). CDR1 and CDR2 from the germline V gene are SGHDT and YYEEEE. The V end was cut by 0 bases, the J end by 9 bases, with 13 bases between. This CDR3 comprises 15 residues. The chain's CDR3 is CASSLGGSTGSPLHF. DNA of the CDR3: TGTGCCAGCAGCTTGGGGGGGTCGACAGGTTCACCCCTCCACTTT.

This clone was counted a few times. This rearrangement joins TRBV20-1 to TRBJ1-1; D uncertain. CDR3 length: 14 amino acids. The germline CDR1 and CDR2 sequences are DFQATT and SNEGSKA (reference sequence). V was pared by 3 bases and J by 6 bases, with 17 bases between. CDR3 nucleotides: TGCAGTGCTAGTGGGCAGCTGGGCATCTCTGAAGCTTTCTTT. This gives the protein CSASGQLGISEAFF.

About this clone itself: The sample carries other DNA sequences with the same CDR3. The chain couples TRBV6-2 or TRBV6-3 to TRBJ2-2; 8 nucleotides line up with TRBD1. CDR3 length equals 14 residues. Trimming at V came to 2 bases and at J to 5 bases, leaving 1 base not matched to a gene. Germline values: CDR1 MNHEY, CDR2 SVGEGT. The CDR3 sequence is CASSYDRGTGELFF. The CDR3 coding sequence is TGTGCCAGCAGTTACGACAGGGGAACCGGGGAGCTGTTTTTT.

The gene calls are TRBV6-6 and TRBJ1-5; TRBD1 might be the D (6 bases). CDR1 MNHNY and CDR2 SVGAGI come from the germline V gene (reference sequence). Trimming pared 2 bases from V and 4 bases from J, leaving 9 bases between. The CDR3 consists of 14 residues. The CDR3 coding sequence is TGTGCCAGCAGTTACCCACAGGGTAATCAGCCCCAGCATTTT. Its translation is CASSYPQGNQPQHF.

This clone is a singleton in its sample. The genes are TRBV23-1 and TRBJ1-2, with 8 bases lining up with TRBD1. TRBV23-1 counts as an open reading frame of uncertain function. The CDR3 loop spans 17 amino acids. The trim removed 4 bases at V and 2 bases at J, leaving 12 bases unmatched. The CDR3, as DNA: TGCGCCAGCAGTCCACGGAGGTTGGACAGGGACAACTATGGCTACACCTTC. Translating it yields CASSPRRLDRDNYGYTF.

The chain couples TRBV7-8 to TRBJ2-2; D is perhaps TRBD1 or TRBD2 (6 bases each). The CDR3 extends over 15 amino acids. Per the germline V gene, CDR1 is SGHVS and CDR2 is FQNEAQ. Trimming pared 5 bases from V and 0 bases from J, leaving 10 bases between. CDR3 coding DNA: TGTGCCAGCAGCCGCGGGACACCGAACACCGGGGAGCTGTTTTTT. This sequence encodes CASSRGTPNTGELFF.

V usage is TRBV6-2 or TRBV6-3 and J usage is TRBJ1-2, with D possibly being TRBD1 (6 bases). The CDR3 contains 13 residues. Between the trimmed V and J ends, which lost 3 bases and 12 bases, there was a span of 17 bases. Germline CDR1 is MNHEY and CDR2 is SVGEGT. The CDR3 protein is CASSYSRDTADTF. CDR3 DNA: TGTGCCAGCAGTTATTCCCGGGACACCGCCGACACCTTC.

There are a few counts of this clone. The chain recombines TRBV29-1 with TRBJ1-1, with a possible D match to TRBD1 (5 bases). V shed 6 bases and J shed 5 bases, with 16 bases lying between them. The CDR3 length is 13 residues. CDR1 is SQVTM, CDR2 ANQGSEA, per germline. CDR3 in amino acids: CSVAGFVRTEAFF. The CDR3, as DNA: TGCAGCGTAGCAGGGTTTGTTAGGACTGAAGCTTTCTTT.

The rearrangement joins TRBV6-5 to TRBJ1-5, with 8 bases fitting TRBD1. V shed 6 bases, J shed 7 bases, and the junction held 11 bases outside the gene matches. This CDR3 contains 15 residues. The germline V gene encodes CDR1 MNHEY and CDR2 SVGAGI. The CDR3: CASSPNRGSGQPQHF. Here the CDR3 DNA reads TGTGCCAGCAGCCCGAACAGGGGGTCCGGACAGCCCCAGCATTTT.

The CDR3 loop is CASSPRGPPYTGELFF. In nucleotides, the CDR3 is TGTGCCAGTAGCCCCAGGGGGCCCCCATACACCGGGGAGCTGTTTTTT. This chain links TRBV19 with TRBJ2-2; 8 bases fit TRBD1. CDR1 LNHDA and CDR2 SQIVND come from the germline V gene (reference sequence). Germline trimming cut 6 bases from V and 3 bases from J; bases unmatched to any gene: 9. The CDR3 has 16 residues.

J is TRBJ2-7 and V is TRBV13; TRBD2 agrees at 14 bases. The CDR3 has 16 residues. V was pared by 2 bases and J by 4 bases, with 4 bases of the junction left unmatched. Germline V gene lookup returns CDR1 PRHDT and CDR2 FYEKMQ (reference sequence). This CDR3 reads CASSLNGLAGGYEQYF. As DNA, the CDR3 is TGTGCCAGCAGCTTAAATGGACTAGCGGGGGGTTACGAGCAGTACTTC. The full variable domain, in which reference TRBV13 and TRBJ2-7 provide the parts outside the CDR3, is AAGVIQSPRHLIKEKRETATLKCYPIPRHDTVYWYQQGPGQDPQFLISFYEKMQSDKGSIPDRFSAQQFSDYHSELNMSSLELGDSALYFCASSLNGLAGGYEQYFGPGTRLTVT.

J is TRBJ1-5 and V is TRBV19; tentative D call: TRBD1 (5 bases). Germline-derived CDR1 and CDR2 are LNHDA and SQIVND (reference sequence). CDR3 length: 18 amino acids. Trimming removed 4 bases from V and 1 base from J, with 20 bases in between. The CDR3 protein is CASSRGFGGRSSNQPQHF. In DNA, the CDR3 is TGTGCCAGTAGTAGGGGATTTGGGGGGAGGTCGAGCAATCAGCCCCAGCATTTT.

V usage is TRBV2 and J usage is TRBJ1-1; D gene uncertain. The V end was cut by 6 bases, the J end by 0 bases, with 11 bases between. This CDR3 spans 14 amino acids. Germline V CDR1 and CDR2: SNHLY, FYNNEI. The CDR3 DNA reads as TGTGCCAGCAGGTACACAGATATGAACACTGAAGCTTTCTTT. Translation gives CASRYTDMNTEAFF.

The chain is built from TRBV4-3 and TRBJ2-3; a weak D match, TRBD1 (6 bases). Trimming stripped 1 base from V and 2 bases from J, with 16 bases between. CDR3 length equals 17 residues. Germline CDR1 and CDR2: LGHNA and YSLEER. In DNA form, the CDR3 reads TGCGCCAGCAGCCAAGGAGGAATCGGACAGCTCACAGATACGCAGTATTTT. Translation gives CASSQGGIGQLTDTQYF.

Only a few counts were recorded for this clone. The rearrangement joins TRBV24-1 to TRBJ2-7; 7 bases fit TRBD2. Trimming removed 4 bases from V and 7 bases from J; junction bases left unmatched: 6. The length of the CDR3 is 13 residues. CDR1 KGHDR and CDR2 SFDVKD come from the germline V gene. DNA of the CDR3: TGTGCCACCAGTGAGATCGCCGGGGGGGAGCAGTACTTC. Its translation: CATSEIAGGEQYF.

The sample holds a few counts of this clone. The genes are TRBV7-8 and TRBJ1-5; tentative D call: TRBD1 (5 bases). Trimming removed 1 base at V and 1 base at J, with 8 bases between. The CDR3 has 15 residues. CDR1 is SGHVS, CDR2 FQNEAQ, per germline. The CDR3 loop reads CASSLGQGSNQPQHF. In nucleotides, the CDR3 is TGTGCCAGCAGCTTAGGGCAGGGAAGCAATCAGCCCCAGCATTTT.